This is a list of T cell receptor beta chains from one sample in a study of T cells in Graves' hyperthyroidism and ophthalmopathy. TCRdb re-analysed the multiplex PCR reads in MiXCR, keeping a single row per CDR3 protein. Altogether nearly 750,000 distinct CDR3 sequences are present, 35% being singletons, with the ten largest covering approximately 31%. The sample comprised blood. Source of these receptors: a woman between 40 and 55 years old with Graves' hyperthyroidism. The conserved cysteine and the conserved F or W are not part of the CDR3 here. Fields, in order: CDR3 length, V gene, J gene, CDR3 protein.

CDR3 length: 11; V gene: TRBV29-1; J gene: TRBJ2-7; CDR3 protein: SVEADRNYEQY
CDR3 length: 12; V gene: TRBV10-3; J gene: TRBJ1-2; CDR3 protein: AISERQLNYGYT
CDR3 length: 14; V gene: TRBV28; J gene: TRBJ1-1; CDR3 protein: ASSTRTGVRNTEAF
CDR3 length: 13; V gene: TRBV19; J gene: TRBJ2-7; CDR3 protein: ASSIDPGDSYEQY
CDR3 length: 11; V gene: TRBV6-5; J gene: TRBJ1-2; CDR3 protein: AGSYHPGYGYT
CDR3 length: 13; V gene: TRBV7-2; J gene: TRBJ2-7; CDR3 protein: ASSLEAGPSYEQY
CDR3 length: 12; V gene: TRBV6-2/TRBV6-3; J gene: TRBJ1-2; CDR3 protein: ASSYRGIRPSHT
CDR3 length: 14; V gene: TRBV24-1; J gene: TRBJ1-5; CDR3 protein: ATSDSSGRLEQPQH
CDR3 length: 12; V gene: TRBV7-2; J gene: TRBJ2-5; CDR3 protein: ASSPAGTEETQY
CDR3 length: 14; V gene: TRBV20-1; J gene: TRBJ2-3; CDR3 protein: SATMGLAASGDTQY
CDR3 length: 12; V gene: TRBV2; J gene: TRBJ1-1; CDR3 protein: ASIPAWGGGEAF
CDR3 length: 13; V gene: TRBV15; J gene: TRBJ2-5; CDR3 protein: ATSRDSGSQETQY
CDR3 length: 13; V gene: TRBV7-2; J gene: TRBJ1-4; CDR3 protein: ASSSGQVEHEKLF
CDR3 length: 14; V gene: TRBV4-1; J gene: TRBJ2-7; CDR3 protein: ASSQGETSGTNEQY
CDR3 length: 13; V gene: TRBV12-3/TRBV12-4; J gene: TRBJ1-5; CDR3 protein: ASSFGSGGNQPQH
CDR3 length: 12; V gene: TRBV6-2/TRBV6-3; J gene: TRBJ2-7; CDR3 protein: ASSPPGLAYEQY
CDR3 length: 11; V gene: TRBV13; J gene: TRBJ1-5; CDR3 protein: ASSQDRAVPQH
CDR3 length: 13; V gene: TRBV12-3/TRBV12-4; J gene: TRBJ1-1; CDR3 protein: ASSISDRANTEAF
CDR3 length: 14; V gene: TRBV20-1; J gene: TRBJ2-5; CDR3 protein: SSTIRSGGNKETQY
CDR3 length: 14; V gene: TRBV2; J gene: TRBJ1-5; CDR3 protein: ASSESGGRSNQPQH
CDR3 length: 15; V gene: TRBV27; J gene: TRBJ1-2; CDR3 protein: ASSDLGGSAANYGYT
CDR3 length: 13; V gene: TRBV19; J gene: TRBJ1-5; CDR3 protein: ASSPRPEGNQPQH
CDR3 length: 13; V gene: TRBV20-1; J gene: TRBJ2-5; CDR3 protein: SAISGGANWETQY
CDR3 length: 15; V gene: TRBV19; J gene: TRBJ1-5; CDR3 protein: ASSTRDRGDSNQPQH
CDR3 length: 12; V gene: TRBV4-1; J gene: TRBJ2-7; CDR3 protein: ASSPGARGLEQY
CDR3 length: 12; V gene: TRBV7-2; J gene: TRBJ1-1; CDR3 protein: ASSSDRGRTEAF
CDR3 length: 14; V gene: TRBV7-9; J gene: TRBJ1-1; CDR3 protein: ASSFGRGEMNTEAF
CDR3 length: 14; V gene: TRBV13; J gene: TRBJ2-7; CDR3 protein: ASSVGGTESSYEQY
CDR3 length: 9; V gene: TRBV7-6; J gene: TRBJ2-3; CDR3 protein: ASTLTGTQY
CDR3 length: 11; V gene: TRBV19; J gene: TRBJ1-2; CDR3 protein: ASKGQASMGYT
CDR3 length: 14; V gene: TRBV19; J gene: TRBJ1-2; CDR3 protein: ASRYRLGPAIYGYT
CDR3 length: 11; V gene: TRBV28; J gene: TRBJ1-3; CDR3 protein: ASSQQGGNTIY
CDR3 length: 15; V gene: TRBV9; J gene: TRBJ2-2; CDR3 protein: ASSVERFGDPTGELF
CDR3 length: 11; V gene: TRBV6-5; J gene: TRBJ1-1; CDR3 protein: ASSLAGRDPAF
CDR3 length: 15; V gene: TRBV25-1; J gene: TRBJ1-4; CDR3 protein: ASSDPGRGETNEKLF
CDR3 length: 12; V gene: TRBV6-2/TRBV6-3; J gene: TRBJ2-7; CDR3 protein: ASRLAGVSYEQY
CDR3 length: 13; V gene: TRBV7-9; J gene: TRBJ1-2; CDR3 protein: ASSLEGRDLLGYT